The T cell receptor beta chain described here comes from a study of human T cells and chemical hapten exposure. The wider study: Cases of alopecia areata, totalis or universalis occurred in a predominantly female patient group.

Noted time point: pre-sensitization, week 0. Described treatment: therapeutic diphenylcyclopropenone sensitization with weekly scalp DPC. V was shortened by 5 bases and J by 3 bases, with 10 bases between the two germline ends. From germline, CDR1 is SGHVS and CDR2 FNYEAQ. The CDR3 has 13 residues. As to this clonotype: Its antigen remains unknown.

Overall study results and limits: TCRs exceeding a frequency of 1 in 1000 stayed unchanged under DPC sensitization.

TCRdb itself ran the RACE reads through MiXCR, one entry per CDR3 protein. Of a few hundred thousand distinct CDR3 sequences in the sample, over 7.5% were seen once. The TCR was taken from a man in his late teens or twenties with alopecia areata. Some clones in this sample may be carry-over from other donors' samples. The source was whole blood, collected in connection with sensitization to the hapten diphenylcyclopropenone (DPC). The V and J genes are TRBV7-6 and TRBJ2-5; tentative D call: TRBD1 (5 bases). Here the CDR3 reads CASSRPTEETQYF. The CDR3, as DNA: TGTGCCAGCAGCAGACCGACAGAAGAGACCCAGTACTTC.